The 14 T cell receptor beta chains reported below all come from one sample, sequenced in a study of T cell changes during pregnancy in multiple sclerosis. Only in-frame clones appear in the TCRdb table, and some are missing; sequencing was by immunoSEQ multiplex PCR. The sample yields around 34,000 clones, over 75% seen once. Sequenced material: CD8+ T cells from peripheral blood mononuclear cells, taken in the first trimester of pregnancy. The receptors derive from a female donor with multiple sclerosis, enrolled in a pregnancy study.

J is TRBJ1-1 and V is TRBV7-9; D gene uncertain. V dropped 1 base and J dropped 1 base, with 13 bases sitting between them. Germline V CDR1 and CDR2: SEHNR, FQNEAQ (reference sequence). The CDR3 is made up of 16 amino acids. DNA for the CDR3: TGTGCCAGCAGCTTAGGCGGGCGGGGTCGGAACACTGAAGCTTTCTTT. Encoded protein: CASSLGGRGRNTEAFF.

The gene calls are TRBV29-1 and TRBJ2-1; D perhaps matches TRBD1 (5 bases). This CDR3 is built from 17 residues. The germline V and J ends were trimmed by 4 bases and 2 bases, with 21 bases remaining between them. CDR1 is SQVTM and CDR2 is ANQGSEA in the germline V gene. The chain's CDR3 is CSVVPDSPQRTYNEQFF. Written as DNA, the CDR3 is TGCAGCGTTGTCCCTGACAGTCCTCAGCGAACCTACAATGAGCAGTTCTTC.

The chain is built from TRBV27 and TRBJ2-7; TRBD1 aligns across 10 bases. V shed 4 bases, J shed 9 bases, and the junction held 6 bases outside the gene matches. This CDR3 is built from 13 residues. Germline V gene sequence: CDR1 MNHEY, CDR2 SMNVEV (reference sequence). The CDR3, as DNA: TGTGCCAGCAGTTATGGGACAGGGGAGGGGCAGTACTTC. Translating gives CASSYGTGEGQYF.

V and J are TRBV25-1 and TRBJ1-1, with TRBD1 identical over 9 bases. V lost 3 bases and J lost 4; bases outside the gene matches: 3. This CDR3 comprises 14 residues. Germline V lookup: CDR1 MGHDK, CDR2 SYGVNS. CDR3 sequence reads: CASSDEQGATEAFF. DNA of the CDR3: TGTGCCAGCAGTGATGAACAGGGGGCCACTGAAGCTTTCTTT.

The chain is built from TRBV7-8 and TRBJ2-1; no clear D. CDR3 length equals 15 residues. Between the trimmed V and J ends, which lost 4 bases and 0 bases, there was a span of 10 bases. The germline CDR1 and CDR2 sequences are SGHVS and FQNEAQ. Here the CDR3 reads CASSSSVGSYNEQFF. The CDR3 DNA reads as TGTGCCAGCAGCTCCTCGGTCGGCTCCTACAATGAGCAGTTCTTC. Full variable domain (remainder filled in from reference TRBV7-8 and TRBJ2-1): GAGVSQSPRYKVAKRGQDVALRCDPISGHVSLFWYQQALGQGPEFLTYFQNEAQLDKSGLPSDRFFAERPEGSVSTLKIQRTQQEDSAVYLCASSSSVGSYNEQFFGPGTRLTVL.

This chain connects TRBV28 to TRBJ2-1, with 12 bases matching TRBD2. Germline CDR1 reads MDHEN; CDR2 reads SYDVKM. The CDR3 consists of 16 residues. Trimming cost V 6 bases and J 10 bases; bases outside gene matches: 13. The CDR3 region has the DNA TGTGCCAGCAGCCTGGGCCTAGCGGGAGGGCCAGGAGAGCAGTTCTTC. This translates into CASSLGLAGGPGEQFF.

The rearrangement joins TRBV6-5 to TRBJ2-1, with 10 bases that match TRBD1. The germline V gene has CDR1 MNHEY and CDR2 SVGAGI. V shed 0 bases and J 5 bases; nucleotides not matched to a gene: 1. The CDR3 is made up of 15 amino acids. CDR3 region: CASSYSGQGNNEQFF. In nucleotides, the CDR3 is TGTGCCAGCAGTTACTCGGGACAGGGGAACAATGAGCAGTTCTTC.

This clone occurred once. The chain links TRBV19 to TRBJ2-3; tentative D call: TRBD2 (6 bases). V was cut by 1 base and J by 5 bases, with 13 bases left in between. This CDR3 spans 15 amino acids. The V gene's germline CDR1 is LNHDA and CDR2 SQIVND (reference sequence). CDR3 residues: CASSIAEGHIDTQYF. In nucleotides, the CDR3 is TGTGCCAGTAGTATAGCGGAGGGGCATATAGATACGCAGTATTTT. The whole variable domain, remainder taken from reference TRBV19 and TRBJ2-3, is DGGITQSPKYLFRKEGQNVTLSCEQNLNHDAMYWYRQDPGQGLRLIYYSQIVNDFQKGDIAEGYSVSREKKESFPLTVTSAQKNPTAFYLCASSIAEGHIDTQYFGPGTRLTVL.

The chain couples TRBV30 to TRBJ2-7; weak D call: TRBD1 (5 bases). The CDR3 runs to 11 residues. Germline-derived CDR1 and CDR2 are GTSNPN and SVGIG (reference sequence). The V gene lost 2 bases and the J gene lost 4 bases, with 6 bases spanning the gap. The CDR3 is CAWSQGYEQYF. The DNA of the CDR3 is TGTGCCTGGAGTCAGGGTTACGAGCAGTACTTC.

The chain employs TRBV13 and TRBJ2-3; D remains unclear. V lost 3 bases and J 3 bases, leaving 13 bases between the germline ends. Germline loops: CDR1 PRHDT, CDR2 FYEKMQ (reference sequence). The CDR3 is 15 amino acids. The CDR3 here is CASSFATERTDTQYF. The CDR3 DNA reads as TGTGCCAGCAGCTTTGCAACGGAGAGGACAGATACGCAGTATTTT.

This clone has only a few counts. The chain joins TRBV5-1 to TRBJ2-7; 8 nucleotides align to TRBD2. The germline CDR1 and CDR2 sequences are SGHRS and YFSETQ. V was pared by 3 bases and J by 4 bases, with 3 bases of the junction left unmatched. The CDR3 is 13 residues long. The CDR3 here is CASSSGRDYEQYF. In DNA, the CDR3 is TGCGCCAGCAGCTCCGGGAGGGATTACGAGCAGTACTTC.

The genes are TRBV2 and TRBJ2-1; TRBD1 matches 8 bases. CDR3 length equals 15 residues. Germline V lookup: CDR1 SNHLY, CDR2 FYNNEI. J gave up 3 bases and V 5 bases, and 6 bases lay outside the gene matches. This CDR3 reads CASSLTGGFYNEQFF. The CDR3 DNA reads TGTGCCAGCAGTCTAACAGGGGGATTCTACAATGAGCAGTTCTTC.

The chain uses TRBV28 and TRBJ2-7, with 7 nucleotides matching TRBD1. Germline CDR1 and CDR2: MDHEN and SYDVKM. After removal of 10 bases from V and 0 bases from J, the junction contained 3 bases not matched to a gene. The CDR3 is 12 residues long. This chain's CDR3 is CATDRNSYEQYF. CDR3 DNA: TGTGCCACGGACAGGAACTCCTACGAGCAGTACTTC.

To note about this clone: One junction end does not reproduce the germline sequence, and a read error may be involved. The chain couples TRBV7-7 to TRBJ2-2, with TRBD2 matching 9 bases. The CDR3 loop spans 15 amino acids. CDR1 and CDR2 from the germline V gene are SSHAT and FNYEAQ (reference sequence). CDR3 residues: CASSPSAGGTGELFF. In DNA form, the CDR3 reads TGTGCTAGCAGCCCCTCCGCGGGGGGGACCGGGGAGCTGTTTTTT.